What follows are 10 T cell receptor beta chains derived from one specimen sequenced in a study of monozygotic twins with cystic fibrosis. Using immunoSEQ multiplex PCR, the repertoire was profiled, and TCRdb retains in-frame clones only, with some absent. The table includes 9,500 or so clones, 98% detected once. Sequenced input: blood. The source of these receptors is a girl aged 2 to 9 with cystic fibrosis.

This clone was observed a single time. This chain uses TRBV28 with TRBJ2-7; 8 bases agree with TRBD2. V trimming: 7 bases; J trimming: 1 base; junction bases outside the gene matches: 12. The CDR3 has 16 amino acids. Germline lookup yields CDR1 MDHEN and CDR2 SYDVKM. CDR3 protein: CASTGGSGTSSYEQYF. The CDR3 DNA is TGTGCCAGCACCGGTGGTAGCGGGACCTCGTCCTACGAGCAGTACTTC.

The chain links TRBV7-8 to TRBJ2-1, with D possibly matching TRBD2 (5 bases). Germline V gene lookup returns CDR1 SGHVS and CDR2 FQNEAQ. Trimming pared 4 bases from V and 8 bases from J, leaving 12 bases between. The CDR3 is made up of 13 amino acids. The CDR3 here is CASSYQVRDEQFF. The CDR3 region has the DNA TGTGCCAGCAGCTACCAAGTGCGGGATGAGCAGTTCTTC.

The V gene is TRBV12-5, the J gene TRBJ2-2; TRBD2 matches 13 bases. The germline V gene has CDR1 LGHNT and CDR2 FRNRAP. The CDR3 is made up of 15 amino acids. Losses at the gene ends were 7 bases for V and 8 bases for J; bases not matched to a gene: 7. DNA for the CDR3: TGTGCTAGTGCCCAGACTAGCGGGAGGCGGGGGGAGCTGTTTTTT. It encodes CASAQTSGRRGELFF.

CDR3 protein: CASSLAGHPLGGTEAFF. DNA for the CDR3: TGCGCCAGCAGCTTGGCGGGGCACCCTCTTGGTGGGACTGAAGCTTTCTTT. The genes are TRBV5-1 and TRBJ1-1, with D tentatively TRBD1 (5 bases). The CDR3 is 17 residues long. V was clipped by 0 bases and J by 5 bases, with 20 bases between them. CDR1 SGHRS and CDR2 YFSETQ come from the germline V gene.

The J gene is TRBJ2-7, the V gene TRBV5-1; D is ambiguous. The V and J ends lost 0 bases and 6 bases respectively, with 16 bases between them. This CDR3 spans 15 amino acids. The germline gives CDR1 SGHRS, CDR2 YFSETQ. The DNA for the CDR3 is TGCGCCAGCAGCTTGGGGTCCGGGCCCGCTCGCGAGCAGTACTTC. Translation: CASSLGSGPAREQYF.

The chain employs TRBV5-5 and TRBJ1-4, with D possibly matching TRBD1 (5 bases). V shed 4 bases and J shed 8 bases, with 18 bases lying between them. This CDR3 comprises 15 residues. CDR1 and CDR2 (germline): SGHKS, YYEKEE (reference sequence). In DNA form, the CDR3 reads TGTGCCAGCAGCACCACCGGGGGTTTGCTGGAAAAACTGTTTTTT. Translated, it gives CASSTTGGLLEKLFF.

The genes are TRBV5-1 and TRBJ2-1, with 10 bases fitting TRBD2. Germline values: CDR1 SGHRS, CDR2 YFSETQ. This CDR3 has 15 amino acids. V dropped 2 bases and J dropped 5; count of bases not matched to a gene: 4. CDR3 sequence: CASSLRLAGDNEQFF. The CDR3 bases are TGCGCCAGCAGCTTAAGGCTAGCGGGGGACAATGAGCAGTTCTTC. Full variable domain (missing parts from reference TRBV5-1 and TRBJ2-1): KAGVTQTPRYLIKTRGQQVTLSCSPISGHRSVSWYQQTPGQGLQFLFEYFSETQRNKGNFPGRFSGRQFSNSRSEMNVSTLELGDSALYLCASSLRLAGDNEQFFGPGTRLTVL.

CDR3 residues: CASSEYSGRAYNEQFF. The CDR3 nucleotides are TGTGCCAGCAGCGAATATAGCGGGAGGGCCTACAATGAGCAGTTCTTC. The J gene is TRBJ2-1, the V gene TRBV7-2; TRBD2 matches 11 bases. V trimming: 5 bases; J trimming: 2 bases; junction bases outside the gene matches: 5. The CDR3 extends over 16 amino acids. Germline values: CDR1 SGHTA, CDR2 FQGNSA.

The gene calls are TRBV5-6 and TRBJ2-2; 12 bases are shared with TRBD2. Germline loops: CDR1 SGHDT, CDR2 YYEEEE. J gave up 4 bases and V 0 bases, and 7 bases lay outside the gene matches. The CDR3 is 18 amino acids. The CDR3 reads CASSLELAGGSITGELFF. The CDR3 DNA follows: TGTGCCAGCAGCTTGGAGCTAGCGGGAGGGTCTATCACCGGGGAGCTGTTTTTT.

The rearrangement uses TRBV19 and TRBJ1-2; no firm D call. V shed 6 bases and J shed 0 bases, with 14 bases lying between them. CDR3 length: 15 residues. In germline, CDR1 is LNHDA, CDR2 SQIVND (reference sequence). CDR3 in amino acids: CASSSIGRANYGYTF. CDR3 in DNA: TGTGCCAGTAGCTCTATTGGAAGAGCTAACTATGGCTACACCTTC.